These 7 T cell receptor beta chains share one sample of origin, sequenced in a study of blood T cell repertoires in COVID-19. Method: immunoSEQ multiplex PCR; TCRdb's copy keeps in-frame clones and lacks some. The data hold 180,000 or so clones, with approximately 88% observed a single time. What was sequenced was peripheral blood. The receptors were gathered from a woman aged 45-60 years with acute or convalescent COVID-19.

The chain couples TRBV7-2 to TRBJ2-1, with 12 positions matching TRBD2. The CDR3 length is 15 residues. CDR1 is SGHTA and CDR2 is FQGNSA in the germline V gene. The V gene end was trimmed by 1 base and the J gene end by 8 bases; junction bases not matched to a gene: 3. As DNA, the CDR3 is TGTGCCAGCAGCTTAGTTGGGACTAGCGGGTATGAGCAGTTCTTC. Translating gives CASSLVGTSGYEQFF.

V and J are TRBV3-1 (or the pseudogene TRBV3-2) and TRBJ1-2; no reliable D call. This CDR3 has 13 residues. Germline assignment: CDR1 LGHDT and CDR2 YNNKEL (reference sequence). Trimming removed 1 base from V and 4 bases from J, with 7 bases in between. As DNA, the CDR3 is TGTGCCAGCAGCCAAGGGAGTTTCTATGGCTACACCTTC. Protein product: CASSQGSFYGYTF.

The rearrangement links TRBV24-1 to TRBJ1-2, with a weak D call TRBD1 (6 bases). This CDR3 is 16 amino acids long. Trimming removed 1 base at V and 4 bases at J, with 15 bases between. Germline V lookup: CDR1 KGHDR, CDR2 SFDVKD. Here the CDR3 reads CATSDLVGGHGYGYTF. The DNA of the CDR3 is TGTGCCACCAGTGATTTAGTGGGGGGGCACGGCTATGGCTACACCTTC.

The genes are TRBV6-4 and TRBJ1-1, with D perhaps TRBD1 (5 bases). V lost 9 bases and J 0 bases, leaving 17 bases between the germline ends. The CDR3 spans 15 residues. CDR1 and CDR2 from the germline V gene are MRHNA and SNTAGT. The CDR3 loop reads CARGRGRLMNTEAFF. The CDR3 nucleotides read TGTGCCAGAGGGAGGGGTAGACTCATGAACACTGAAGCTTTCTTT.

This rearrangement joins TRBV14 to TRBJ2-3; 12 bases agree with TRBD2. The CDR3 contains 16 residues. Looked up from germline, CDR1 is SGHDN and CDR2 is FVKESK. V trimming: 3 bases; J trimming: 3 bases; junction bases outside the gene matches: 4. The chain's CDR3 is CASSHALAGGTDTQYF. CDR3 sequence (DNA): TGTGCCAGCAGCCACGCACTAGCGGGGGGTACAGATACGCAGTATTTT.

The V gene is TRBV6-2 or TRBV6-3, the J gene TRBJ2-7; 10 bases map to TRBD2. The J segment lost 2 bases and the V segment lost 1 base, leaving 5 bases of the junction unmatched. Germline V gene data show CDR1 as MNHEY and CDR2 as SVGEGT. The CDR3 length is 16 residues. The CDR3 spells CASSYLGLAEAYEQYF. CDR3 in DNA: TGTGCCAGCAGTTACTTAGGACTAGCGGAAGCCTACGAGCAGTACTTC.

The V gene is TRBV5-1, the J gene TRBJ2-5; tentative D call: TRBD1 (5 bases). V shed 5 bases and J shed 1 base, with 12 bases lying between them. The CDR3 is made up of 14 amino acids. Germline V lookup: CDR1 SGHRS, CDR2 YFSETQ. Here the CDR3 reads CASSLGHPQETQYF. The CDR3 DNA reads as TGCGCCAGCAGTCTCGGACACCCCCAAGAGACCCAGTACTTC.